This T cell receptor (beta chain) was identified in a study of OX40 agonist ivuxolimab in advanced cancers. Study-wide findings and caveats: Among the nonresponders, some also had low normalized T-cell clonal expansion.

Trimming removed 4 bases at V and 2 bases at J, with 6 bases between. The CDR3 is made up of 13 amino acids. Germline loops: CDR1 SGHDT, CDR2 YYEEEE. For this clone: Its antigen is currently unknown.

Repertoires were generated with immunoSEQ multiplex PCR, while TCRdb's copy carries only in-frame clones and drops some. The sample has 76,000 or so clones, around nine tenths seen once. The sequenced sample was CD4+ or CD8+ T cells sorted from blood, obtained in a trial of the OX40 agonist ivuxolimab. The clonotype comes from an adult with an advanced solid tumor such as melanoma, head and neck, liver or kidney cancer. This sequence joins TRBV5-6 and TRBJ1-4, with D possibly matching TRBD1 (5 bases). The CDR3 spells CASSRGTNEKLFF. The CDR3 coding sequence is TGTGCCAGCAGCCGGGGCACTAATGAAAAACTGTTTTTT. The full variable domain, completed using reference TRBV5-6 and TRBJ1-4, is DAGVTQSPTHLIKTRGQQVTLRCSPKSGHDTVSWYQQALGQGPQFIFQYYEEEERQRGNFPDRFSGHQFPNYSSELNVNALLLGDSALYLCASSRGTNEKLFFGSGTQLSVL.